This TCR beta chain was sequenced during a study of response to subunit inactivated influenza vaccine. Findings of the study overall: T cells newly recruited by each seasonal influenza vaccination are few, the authors suggested.

The ends were cut back, 1 base at V and 2 bases at J, with 5 bases in the middle. Germline CDR1 reads SEHNR; CDR2 reads FQNEAQ (reference sequence). The CDR3 consists of 13 residues. In the case of this clonotype: What it recognizes is unknown.

TCRdb ran MiXCR on the RT-PCR reads and lists one entry per CDR3 protein. The table lists about 780,000 distinct CDR3 sequences, roughly 20% of them singletons, with approximately 10% in the top ten. The J gene is TRBJ1-1, the V gene TRBV7-9, with no clear D. The clonotype was recovered from a man aged 50 to 59 who received an inactivated influenza vaccine. The sequences come from PBMCs from blood, collected 4 to 6 days after vaccination. DNA of the CDR3: TGTGCCAGCAGCTTAGAGTTCAACACTGAAGCTTTCTTT. Protein: CASSLEFNTEAFF.